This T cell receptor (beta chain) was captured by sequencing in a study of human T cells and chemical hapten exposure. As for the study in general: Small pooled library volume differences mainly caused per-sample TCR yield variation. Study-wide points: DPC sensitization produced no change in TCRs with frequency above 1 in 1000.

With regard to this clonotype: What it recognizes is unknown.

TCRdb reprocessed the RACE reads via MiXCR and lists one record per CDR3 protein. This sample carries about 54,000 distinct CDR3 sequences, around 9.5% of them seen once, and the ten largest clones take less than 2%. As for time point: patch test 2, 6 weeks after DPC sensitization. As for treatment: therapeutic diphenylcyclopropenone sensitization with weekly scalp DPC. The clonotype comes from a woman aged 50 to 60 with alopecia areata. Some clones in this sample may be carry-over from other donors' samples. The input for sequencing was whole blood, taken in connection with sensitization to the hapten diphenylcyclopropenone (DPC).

CDR3 region: CASLTGMNSYEQYF. CDR3 nucleotide sequence: TGTGCCAGCCTGACAGGGATGAACTCCTACGAGCAGTACTTC. V and J are TRBV28 and TRBJ2-7; 7 bases line up with TRBD1. J gave up 0 bases and V 8 bases, and 7 bases lay outside the gene matches. CDR1 and CDR2 (germline): MDHEN, SYDVKM. The CDR3 is made up of 14 amino acids.